One sample yielded the 14 T cell receptor beta chains listed below, sequenced in a study of blood T cell repertoires in COVID-19. Data came from immunoSEQ multiplex PCR; TCRdb stores just in-frame clones and leaves some out. Of roughly 250,000 clones listed, 70% to 80% are singletons. Sequenced sample: peripheral blood. These receptors all stem from a woman older than 75 with acute or convalescent COVID-19.

V and J are TRBV27 and TRBJ1-3, with D possibly matching TRBD1 (6 bases). The CDR3 is made up of 15 amino acids. Trimming removed 1 base from V and 3 bases from J, with 10 bases in between. The germline CDR1 and CDR2 sequences are MNHEY and SMNVEV (reference sequence). The CDR3 DNA sequence: TGTGCCAGCAGTTTATATCAGGGGATTGGAAACACCATATATTTT. Translation: CASSLYQGIGNTIYF.

V and J are TRBV5-4 and TRBJ2-3; a possible D gene is TRBD2 (5 bases). There are 16 residues in the CDR3. CDR1 and CDR2 from the germline V gene are SGHNT and YYREEE (reference sequence). V lost 2 bases and J lost 0, with 13 bases in between. CDR3 nucleotide sequence: TGTGCCAGCAGCTTAGCCGGGGTTACTAGCACAGATACGCAGTATTTT. Translation: CASSLAGVTSTDTQYF.

The chain couples TRBV4-1 to TRBJ2-1, with TRBD1 identical over 8 bases. Germline values: CDR1 MGHRA, CDR2 YSYEKL. CDR3 length: 16 amino acids. The V segment lost 3 bases and the J segment 4 bases; nucleotides outside the gene matches: 8. CDR3 region: CASSHKDRVGYNEQFF. CDR3 nucleotide sequence: TGCGCCAGCAGCCATAAGGACAGGGTGGGTTACAATGAGCAGTTCTTC.

V usage is TRBV19 and J usage is TRBJ1-3; tentative D call: TRBD1 (5 bases). This CDR3 is built from 14 residues. Per the germline V gene, CDR1 is LNHDA and CDR2 is SQIVND (reference sequence). V lost 3 bases and J 11 bases, leaving 17 bases between the germline ends. CDR3 sequence (DNA): TGTGCCAGTAGTATGGGACTCTCTGTTCCAGCCATATATTTT. It is translated as CASSMGLSVPAIYF.

The chain uses TRBV5-6 and TRBJ2-1; TRBD2 agrees at 12 bases. The CDR3 consists of 15 residues. The V and J ends lost 4 bases and 5 bases, in that order; junction bases with no gene match: 4. Per germline, CDR1 SGHDT and CDR2 YYEEEE. Written as DNA, the CDR3 is TGTGCCAGCAGCGGACTAGCGGGATGGAACAATGAGCAGTTCTTC. This gives the protein CASSGLAGWNNEQFF.

The rearrangement uses TRBV7-2 and TRBJ1-2; 7 bases align to TRBD1. The CDR3 is 12 residues long. From germline, CDR1 is SGHTA and CDR2 FQGNSA. The trim removed 4 bases at V and 8 bases at J, leaving 4 bases unmatched. CDR3 amino acids: CASSSSQGGYTF. CDR3 coding DNA: TGTGCCAGCAGCTCCTCACAGGGGGGCTACACCTTC.

This clone has only one observation. The chain couples TRBV5-8 to TRBJ2-3; possible D gene TRBD1, 5 bases. Looked up from germline, CDR1 is SGHTS and CDR2 is YDEGEE. V shed 7 bases and J shed 0 bases, with 9 bases lying between them. This CDR3 is built from 13 residues. The CDR3 DNA follows: TGTGCCAGCCGACAGATAAGCACAGATACGCAGTATTTT. It encodes CASRQISTDTQYF.

V usage is TRBV7-2 and J usage is TRBJ1-5; D not resolved. In germline, CDR1 is SGHTA, CDR2 FQGNSA. The V end lost 6 bases, the J end lost 4 bases, and 16 bases lay between the germline ends. The CDR3 loop spans 15 amino acids. This CDR3 reads CASSSSGILNQPQHF. In nucleotides, the CDR3 is TGTGCCAGCAGTTCCTCGGGGATCCTAAATCAGCCCCAGCATTTT.

V and J are TRBV6-5 and TRBJ1-4; no reliable D call. Trimming removed 5 bases from V and 2 bases from J, with 12 bases in between. Germline CDR1 MNHEY, CDR2 SVGAGI. This CDR3 contains 15 residues. The CDR3 DNA is TGTGCCAGCAGTCTTACGGGAGGCACTAATGAAAAACTGTTTTTT. It encodes CASSLTGGTNEKLFF.

J is TRBJ1-2 and V is TRBV4-3, with TRBD1 identical over 7 bases. This CDR3 comprises 14 residues. Trimming at V came to 4 bases and at J to 8 bases, leaving 10 bases not matched to a gene. The germline gives CDR1 LGHNA, CDR2 YSLEER. The DNA of the CDR3 is TGCGCCAGCAGCCGACAGGGACTTGACGCGGGCTACACCTTC. Protein product: CASSRQGLDAGYTF.

V is TRBV9 and J is TRBJ1-2, with 8 bases matching TRBD1. V lost 7 bases to trimming and J lost 8 bases; unmatched junction nucleotides: 4. The CDR3 has 11 residues. Per the germline V gene, CDR1 is SGDLS and CDR2 is YYNGEE. The CDR3 here is CASQGAGGYTF. CDR3 DNA: TGTGCCAGCCAGGGGGCGGGAGGCTACACCTTC.

The rearrangement links TRBV7-2 to TRBJ1-3, with D possibly matching TRBD1 (6 bases). Germline-derived CDR1 and CDR2 are SGHTA and FQGNSA. The CDR3 has 14 residues. V was trimmed by 6 bases and J by 1 base, leaving 10 bases between them. The CDR3 DNA is TGTGCCAGCAGTACAGGGTTATCTGGAAACACCATATATTTT. This sequence encodes CASSTGLSGNTIYF.

The rearrangement uses TRBV19 and TRBJ2-7; weak D call: TRBD1 (5 bases). This CDR3 has 14 residues. V shed 9 bases and J shed 2 bases, with 17 bases lying between them. Germline CDR1 is LNHDA and CDR2 is SQIVND (reference sequence). CDR3 DNA sequence: TGTGCCAGGGCGTGGGTTAGACAGACCTACGAGCAGTACTTC. Its translation is CARAWVRQTYEQYF.

V and J are TRBV3-1 (or the pseudogene TRBV3-2) and TRBJ2-3; D ambiguous. This CDR3 spans 14 amino acids. Germline CDR1 LGHDT, CDR2 YNNKEL (reference sequence). The germline V and J ends were trimmed by 7 bases and 1 base, with 12 bases remaining between them. The CDR3 DNA reads as TGTGCCAGCAAGAGGTTACTTGGCACAGATACGCAGTATTTT. Translation gives CASKRLLGTDTQYF.